These 26 T cell receptor beta chains originate from one sample sequenced in a study of CD8 T cells in ankylosing spondylitis. General study findings and limits: Ankylosing spondylitis blood seemed to carry a telltale TCR beta motif made of seven or eight highly homologous variants.

MiXCR was run by TCRdb on the 5' RACE reads, yielding one entry per CDR3 protein. The sample includes approximately 400,000 distinct CDR3 sequences, roughly a quarter of them seen just once. These receptors have no known antigen. Source material: blood, either unsorted or a sorted T cell fraction (not recorded which). The receptors originated from a male donor with ankylosing spondylitis.

The table lists this clonotype with many counts. The V gene is TRBV3-1, the J gene TRBJ2-1, with TRBD2 matching over 13 bases. After removal of 6 bases from V and 2 bases from J, the junction contained 19 bases not matched to a gene. From germline, CDR1 is LGHDT and CDR2 YNNKEL (reference sequence). CDR3 length: 21 residues. The CDR3 here is CASRRTPGLAGKTATYNEQFF. The CDR3 coding sequence is TGTGCCAGCAGACGTACTCCGGGACTAGCGGGGAAAACAGCGACCTACAATGAGCAGTTCTTC.

The CDR3, as DNA: TGTGCCAGCAGCCCAAGCCTCTTAAGCTCTGGGGCCAACGTCCTGACTTTC. It is translated as CASSPSLLSSGANVLTF. The chain combines TRBV11-2 with TRBJ2-6, with unresolved D. V shed 5 bases and J shed 0 bases, with 14 bases lying between them. Germline CDR1 and CDR2: SGHAT and FQNNGV. This CDR3 is 17 amino acids long.

This clonotype was counted between two and nine times. V usage is TRBV4-2 and J usage is TRBJ2-5; 8 bases match TRBD2. V dropped 0 bases and J dropped 3; count of bases not matched to a gene: 9. Germline V gives CDR1 LGHNA, CDR2 YNFKEQ. The CDR3 is made up of 17 amino acids. The CDR3 spells CASSQDAGLAGEETQYF. The DNA for the CDR3 is TGTGCCAGCAGCCAAGATGCGGGCCTAGCGGGTGAAGAGACCCAGTACTTC.

The chain has TRBV5-1 and TRBJ1-2, with D uncertain. Germline CDR1 reads SGHRS; CDR2 reads YFSETQ. The CDR3 is 17 residues long. V lost 0 bases and J 0 bases, leaving 15 bases between the germline ends. CDR3 in amino acids: CASSLAYDGRTNYGYTF. The CDR3 nucleotides are TGCGCCAGCAGCTTGGCTTATGATGGGAGAACTAACTATGGCTACACCTTC.

The rearrangement uses TRBV20-1 and TRBJ1-1, with D perhaps matching TRBD1 (5 bases). Germline CDR1 reads DFQATT; CDR2 reads SNEGSKA (reference sequence). Trimming shortened V by 0 bases and J by 6 bases, and 11 bases separated the two germline ends. CDR3 length equals 13 residues. The CDR3 reads CSARDGGGAEAFF. Here the CDR3 DNA reads TGCAGTGCTAGAGATGGGGGAGGGGCTGAAGCTTTCTTT.

The V gene is TRBV7-2, the J gene TRBJ2-1; TRBD2 matches at 7 bases. The CDR3 is made up of 14 amino acids. Germline assignment: CDR1 SGHTA and CDR2 FQGNSA. V dropped 7 bases and J dropped 10; count of bases not matched to a gene: 13. This chain's CDR3 is CASKNGLERVEQFF. DNA of the CDR3: TGTGCCAGCAAAAACGGACTAGAGAGAGTCGAGCAGTTCTTC.

The V gene is TRBV5-5, the J gene TRBJ1-5; tentatively, D is TRBD1 (6 bases). Germline assignment: CDR1 SGHKS and CDR2 YYEKEE (reference sequence). CDR3 length: 16 residues. With 2 bases removed from V and 0 bases from J, the gap between germline ends came to 12 bases. The CDR3 region has the DNA TGTGCCAGCAGCTTAAGGGACAAGGATAGCAATCAGCCCCAGCATTTT. Its protein is CASSLRDKDSNQPQHF. Supplemented by reference TRBV5-5 and TRBJ1-5, the full variable domain reads DAGVTQSPTHLIKTRGQQVTLRCSPISGHKSVSWYQQVLGQGPQFIFQYYEKEERGRGNFPDRFSARQFPNYSSELNVNALLLGDSALYLCASSLRDKDSNQPQHFGDGTRLSIL.

The V call is TRBV20-1, the J call TRBJ1-5; D is possibly TRBD1 (6 bases). CDR3 length: 14 amino acids. The germline CDR1 and CDR2 sequences are DFQATT and SNEGSKA (reference sequence). V was trimmed by 8 bases and J by 1 base, leaving 15 bases between them. This chain's CDR3 is CSTGGGFSNQPQHF. Here the CDR3 DNA reads TGCAGTACTGGAGGGGGATTCAGCAATCAGCCCCAGCATTTT.

The chain joins TRBV20-1 to TRBJ2-1; 9 nucleotides agree with TRBD2. J was trimmed by 5 bases and V by 3 bases; bases with no gene match: 2. This CDR3 is 13 amino acids long. Germline CDR1 is DFQATT and CDR2 is SNEGSKA (reference sequence). The CDR3 loop reads CSARTSGNNEQFF. For the CDR3, the DNA is TGCAGTGCTAGGACTAGCGGTAACAATGAGCAGTTCTTC.

The sample holds many counts of this clonotype. This rearrangement joins TRBV5-1 to TRBJ2-2, with D possibly matching TRBD1 (7 bases). Germline assignment: CDR1 SGHRS and CDR2 YFSETQ. This CDR3 is built from 15 residues. Deletions cut 3 bases from V and 1 base from J, with 10 bases between. CDR3 DNA sequence: TGCGCCAGCAGCTCGCAGGGGGGGAACACCGGGGAGCTGTTTTTT. This encodes CASSSQGGNTGELFF.

The rearrangement links TRBV15 to TRBJ2-7, with D uncertain. CDR3 length: 11 residues. Trimming shortened V by 1 base and J by 6 bases, and 4 bases separated the two germline ends. Germline assignment: CDR1 LNHNV and CDR2 YYDKDF (reference sequence). The CDR3 sequence: CATSRGGEQYF. DNA for the CDR3: TGTGCCACCAGCAGAGGCGGCGAGCAGTACTTC. Combining the CDR3 with reference TRBV15 and TRBJ2-7 gives the whole variable domain DAMVIQNPRYQVTQFGKPVTLSCSQTLNHNVMYWYQQKSSQAPKLLFHYYDKDFNNEADTPDNFQSRRPNTSFCFLDIRSPGLGDTAMYLCATSRGGEQYFGPGTRLTVT.

The rearrangement joins TRBV27 to TRBJ2-7; either TRBD1 or TRBD2 may fit D (5 bases each). Trimming cost V 11 bases and J 3 bases, with 11 bases left between them. CDR1 and CDR2 from the germline V gene are MNHEY and SMNVEV (reference sequence). The CDR3 is made up of 11 amino acids. CDR3 sequence: CAAHGGYEQYV. The CDR3 nucleotides are TGTGCCGCACATGGGGGCTACGAGCAGTACGTC.

This chain uses TRBV24-1 with TRBJ1-6, with D perhaps matching TRBD1 (5 bases). Germline CDR1 and CDR2: KGHDR and SFDVKD. The CDR3 runs 15 residues. The V and J ends lost 2 bases and 6 bases respectively, with 10 bases between them. The CDR3 region has the DNA TGTGCCACCAGTGATTCGGGACGCCTTAATTCACCCCTCCACTTT. Its protein product is CATSDSGRLNSPLHF.

V and J are TRBV3-1 and TRBJ2-1; D call uncertain. The CDR3 covers 15 residues. V dropped 4 bases and J dropped 0 bases, with 10 bases sitting between them. Germline loops: CDR1 LGHDT, CDR2 YNNKEL (reference sequence). The CDR3 region is CASSPPVSSYNEQFF. The CDR3, as DNA: TGTGCCAGCAGCCCCCCTGTGAGCTCCTACAATGAGCAGTTCTTC.

This clonotype was found a few times. The CDR3 spells CASSLEAEDVLTF. The CDR3, as DNA: TGCGCCAGCAGCTTGGAAGCAGAGGACGTCCTGACTTTC. The V call is TRBV5-1, the J call TRBJ2-6; D remains ambiguous. Looked up from germline, CDR1 is SGHRS and CDR2 is YFSETQ. The CDR3 has 13 amino acids. V was clipped by 0 bases and J by 11 bases, with 9 bases between them.

This clonotype was observed a few times. The CDR3 DNA reads as TGCAGTGCTAGAGGGATTACTAGTGGGGGGGTCTACGAGCAGTACTTC. Amino acid sequence: CSARGITSGGVYEQYF. The rearrangement uses TRBV20-1 and TRBJ2-7, with 7 bases aligning to TRBD2. The germline gives CDR1 DFQATT, CDR2 SNEGSKA (reference sequence). Germline trimming cut 1 base from V and 3 bases from J; bases unmatched to any gene: 12. CDR3 size: 16 residues.

The chain carries TRBV20-1 and TRBJ2-2; D remains unclear. The CDR3 extends over 12 amino acids. V was clipped by 5 bases and J by 5 bases, with 9 bases between them. Germline V gives CDR1 DFQATT, CDR2 SNEGSKA (reference sequence). The CDR3 protein is CSASPRTGELFF. Here the CDR3 DNA reads TGCAGTGCTTCCCCACGAACCGGGGAGCTGTTTTTT.

The chain is built from TRBV5-5 and TRBJ1-5; perhaps TRBD1 as D (5 bases). CDR3 length: 15 residues. V shed 1 base and J shed 7 bases, with 15 bases lying between them. Per germline, CDR1 SGHKS and CDR2 YYEKEE (reference sequence). The CDR3 protein is CASSLRDRQGQPQHF. In DNA, the CDR3 is TGTGCCAGCAGCTTGCGTGACCGGCAGGGACAGCCCCAGCATTTT.

This rearrangement joins TRBV7-2 to TRBJ2-2, with 9 bases matching TRBD1. Germline loops: CDR1 SGHTA, CDR2 FQGNSA. This CDR3 comprises 12 residues. The CDR3 DNA follows: TGTGGGACAGGGGTGTTCTCCGGGGAGCTGTTTTTT. It codes for CGTGVFSGELFF.

This clonotype was seen a few times. The chain employs TRBV20-1 and TRBJ1-5; no reliable D call. CDR3 length: 13 amino acids. From germline, CDR1 is DFQATT and CDR2 SNEGSKA (reference sequence). Trimming stripped 6 bases from V and 1 base from J, with 10 bases between. This chain's CDR3 is CSAAAWSNQPQHF. The DNA of the CDR3 is TGCAGTGCGGCGGCATGGAGCAATCAGCCCCAGCATTTT.

This clonotype has a handful of counts. The DNA of the CDR3 is TGCAGCGTTGAAAGCCCCAGGGGGAGCTCCTACAATGAGCAGTTCTTC. It yields the protein CSVESPRGSSYNEQFF. The genes are TRBV29-1 and TRBJ2-1; 7 nucleotides align to TRBD1. This CDR3 has 16 amino acids. V lost 2 bases and J lost 0; bases outside the gene matches: 7. Per the germline V gene, CDR1 is SQVTM and CDR2 is ANQGSEA.

This clonotype has ten or more counts. This chain joins TRBV14 and TRBJ1-5, with D tentatively TRBD1 (6 bases). Germline-derived CDR1 and CDR2 are SGHDN and FVKESK. Trimming shortened V by 3 bases and J by 11 bases, and 14 bases separated the two germline ends. The CDR3 length is 13 residues. The CDR3 DNA reads as TGTGCCAGCAGCCAGGCGGCACAGGGAGCCCAGCATTTT. Its translation: CASSQAAQGAQHF.

The V and J genes are TRBV2 and TRBJ1-5; 10 bases map to TRBD1. V gave up 4 bases and J gave up 7 bases; unmatched junction bases: 7. This CDR3 contains 15 residues. Germline V lookup: CDR1 SNHLY, CDR2 FYNNEI. In nucleotides, the CDR3 is TGTGCCAGCAGTGCCCGGGGGACAGGGGACCAGCCCCAGCATTTT. Translating it yields CASSARGTGDQPQHF.

This rearrangement joins TRBV5-1 to TRBJ1-1; 7 positions agree with TRBD1. Unmatched junction bases numbered 9, after V lost 4 bases and J lost 0 bases. The CDR3 is 16 residues long. Looked up from germline, CDR1 is SGHRS and CDR2 is YFSETQ. The CDR3 coding sequence is TGCGCCAGCAGCAAGGGACAGCTAGGTTTGAACACTGAAGCTTTCTTT. It specifies CASSKGQLGLNTEAFF.

V and J are TRBV7-2 and TRBJ2-1; the D is unclear. CDR1 SGHTA and CDR2 FQGNSA come from the germline V gene. The CDR3 contains 13 residues. The V end lost 0 bases, the J end lost 4 bases, and 4 bases lay between the germline ends. CDR3 in amino acids: CASSLAAYNEQFF. DNA for the CDR3: TGTGCCAGCAGCTTAGCCGCGTACAATGAGCAGTTCTTC.

The chain links TRBV5-5 to TRBJ1-1; no reliable D call. The length of the CDR3 is 14 residues. Germline CDR1 and CDR2: SGHKS and YYEKEE (reference sequence). Trimming cost V 4 bases and J 5 bases, with 15 bases left between them. The DNA for the CDR3 is TGTGCCAGCAGCCTGACACCATGGGAAACTGAAGCTTTCTTT. It specifies CASSLTPWETEAFF.